The clone carrying this T cell receptor (beta chain) has ten or more counts. Time point meaning: newly diagnosed GD, antithyroid drugs for less than 3 months. RNA extracted from PBMCs served as the sequencing template. Patients were enrolled at an endocrinology department in Xi'an, China. Combining iRepertoire HTBI primers with Arm-PCR of CDR3 regions, the authors built TCR beta libraries. TCRdb reanalysed the multiplex PCR reads using MiXCR and keeps one entry per CDR3 protein. The data hold about 460,000 distinct CDR3 sequences, with around 15% observed a single time. The data were taken from a study of regulatory T cells in long-lasting Graves disease. The CDR3 has 14 residues. The germline V gene has CDR1 SGHTA and CDR2 FQGTGA. V lost 5 bases to trimming and J lost 0 bases; unmatched junction nucleotides: 3. These same records also appear under a second study, on T cells in Graves' hyperthyroidism and ophthalmopathy. As that report states: First-round RT-PCR of the TCR CDR3 relied on the HTBI primer set. Through a model of 13 V-J features, ophthalmopathy was separated from stable hyperthyroidism.

The rearrangement joins TRBV7-3 to TRBJ2-7; TRBD1 matches at 8 bases. The material sequenced was peripheral blood mononuclear cells (PBMCs), taken at new diagnosis, from a patient treated with antithyroid drugs. The TCR was taken from a woman aged 45-60 years with Graves disease. This chain's CDR3 is CASSIGQGSYEQYF. CDR3 sequence (DNA): TGTGCCAGCAGCATCGGACAGGGCTCCTACGAGCAGTACTTC. Based on the CDR3 plus reference TRBV7-3 and TRBJ2-7, the full variable domain is GAGVSQTPSNKVTEKGKYVELRCDPISGHTALYWYRQSLGQGPEFLIYFQGTGAADDSGLPNDRFFAVRPEGSVSTLKIQRTERGDSAVYLCASSIGQGSYEQYFGPGTRLTVT.